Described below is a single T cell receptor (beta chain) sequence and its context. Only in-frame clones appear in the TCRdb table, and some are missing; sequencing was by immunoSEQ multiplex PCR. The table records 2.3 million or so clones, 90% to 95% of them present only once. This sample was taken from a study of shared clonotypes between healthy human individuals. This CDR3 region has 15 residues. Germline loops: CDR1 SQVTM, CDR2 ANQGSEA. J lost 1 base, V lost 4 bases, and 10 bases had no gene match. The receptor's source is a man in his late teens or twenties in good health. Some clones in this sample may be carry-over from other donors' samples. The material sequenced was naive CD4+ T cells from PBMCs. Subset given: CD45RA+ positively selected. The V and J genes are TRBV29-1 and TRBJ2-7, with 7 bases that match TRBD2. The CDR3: CSVVVGGSTSYEQYF. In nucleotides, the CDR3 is TGCAGCGTTGTAGTGGGCGGGAGTACATCCTACGAGCAGTACTTC.